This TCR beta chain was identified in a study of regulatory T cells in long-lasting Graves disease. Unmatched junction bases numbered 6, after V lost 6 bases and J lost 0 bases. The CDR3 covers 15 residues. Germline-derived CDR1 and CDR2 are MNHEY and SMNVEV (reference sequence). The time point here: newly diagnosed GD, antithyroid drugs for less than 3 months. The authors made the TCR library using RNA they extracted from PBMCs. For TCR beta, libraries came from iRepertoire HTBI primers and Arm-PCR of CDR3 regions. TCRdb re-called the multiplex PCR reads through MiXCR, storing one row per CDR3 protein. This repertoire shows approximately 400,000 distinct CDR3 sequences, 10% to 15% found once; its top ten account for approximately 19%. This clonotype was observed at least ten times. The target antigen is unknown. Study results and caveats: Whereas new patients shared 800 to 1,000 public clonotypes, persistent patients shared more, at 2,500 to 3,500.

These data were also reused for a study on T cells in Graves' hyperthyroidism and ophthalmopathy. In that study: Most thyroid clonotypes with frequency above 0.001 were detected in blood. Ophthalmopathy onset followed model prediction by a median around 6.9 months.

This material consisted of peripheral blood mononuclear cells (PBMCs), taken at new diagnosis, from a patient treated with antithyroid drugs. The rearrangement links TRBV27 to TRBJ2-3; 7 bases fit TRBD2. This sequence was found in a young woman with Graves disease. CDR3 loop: CASRLAELSTDTQYF. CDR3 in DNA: TGTGCCAGCAGGCTAGCGGAGCTAAGCACAGATACGCAGTATTTT.